The 25 T cell receptor beta chains given below trace back to one sample, sequenced in a study of CD8+CD57+ T cells in acquired aplastic anemia. Patients selected for sequencing had displayed CD8+CD57+ cell expansion by flow cytometry. Genomic DNA templated the TCR beta VDJ and CDR3 profiling. TCRdb reanalysed the reads using MiXCR and keeps one entry per CDR3 protein. The repertoire consists of some 150,000 distinct CDR3 sequences, with 71% occurring once and the leading ten covering more than 35%. Sequenced material: sorted CD4+, CD8+, or CD8+CD57+ T cells (not recorded which) from PBMCs. All receptors derive from a human donor with aplastic anemia.

The count of this clonotype is one. The germline gene is not matched at one end of the junction; a read error may be the cause. This chain joins TRBV7-3 and TRBJ2-7; no firm D call. The CDR3 spans 17 residues. The germline V gene has CDR1 SGHTA and CDR2 FQGTGA. CDR3 sequence: CASSQDPAPLRGYEQYF. CDR3 nucleotides: TGCGCCAGCAGCCAAGATCCGGCACCGCTTAGAGGCTACGAGCAGTACTTC.

The chain joins TRBV10-3 to TRBJ2-1, with 7 nucleotides matching TRBD2. Looked up from germline, CDR1 is ENHRY and CDR2 is SYGVKD. The J segment lost 11 bases and the V segment lost 8 bases, leaving 6 bases of the junction unmatched. This CDR3 spans 11 amino acids. CDR3 sequence reads: CAIGGGWQQFF. CDR3 bases: TGTGCCATCGGGGGAGGGTGGCAGCAGTTCTTC.

The V call is TRBV29-1, the J call TRBJ1-3; maybe TRBD1 (5 bases). Trimming stripped 1 base from V and 0 bases from J, with 7 bases between. The CDR3 contains 14 residues. Germline CDR1 SQVTM, CDR2 ANQGSEA. The CDR3 region has the DNA TGCAGCGTTGAAGCAGGGAACTCTGGAAACACCATATATTTT. Translated, it gives CSVEAGNSGNTIYF.

The rearrangement links TRBV24-1 to TRBJ2-3; D gene ambiguous. The end of the DNA fits TRBJ1-5 better, so the J call may be wrong. Germline CDR1 reads KGHDR; CDR2 reads SFDVKD. The CDR3 has 11 amino acids. The CDR3 reads CATSLTDTQHF. CDR3 DNA sequence: TGTGCCACCAGTCTTACAGATACGCAGCATTTT.

V gene TRBV7-6 combines with J gene TRBJ2-5; no firm D call. The CDR3 has 14 amino acids. The V gene's germline CDR1 is SGHVS and CDR2 FNYEAQ. The germline V and J ends were trimmed by 6 bases and 4 bases, with 15 bases remaining between them. CDR3 bases: TGTGCCAGCAGTTTAAACCCCGGCCCAGAGACCCAGTACTTC. Translating gives CASSLNPGPETQYF.

CDR3 region: CASSGGVGDAEDQPQHF. The DNA for the CDR3 is TGTGCCAGCAGCGGAGGGGTTGGAGATGCGGAGGATCAGCCCCAGCATTTT. The chain uses TRBV9 and TRBJ1-5, with D tentatively TRBD1 (5 bases). This CDR3 is built from 17 residues. Germline V lookup: CDR1 SGDLS, CDR2 YYNGEE. V was clipped by 3 bases and J by 5 bases, with 21 bases between them.

This chain uses TRBV14 with TRBJ2-3, with TRBD1 identical over 10 bases. The V gene end was trimmed by 4 bases and the J gene end by 4 bases; junction bases not matched to a gene: 2. The CDR3 has 14 amino acids. Germline V gives CDR1 SGHDN, CDR2 FVKESK. The CDR3 coding sequence is TGTGCCAGCAGCCCGACAGGGGGCGCAGATACGCAGTATTTT. This gives the protein CASSPTGGADTQYF.

The V gene is TRBV7-2, the J gene TRBJ2-5; D call uncertain. The CDR3 loop spans 16 amino acids. V was shortened by 2 bases and J by 2 bases, with 15 bases between the two germline ends. Per germline, CDR1 SGHTA and CDR2 FQGNSA. CDR3 in amino acids: CASSLSTAPQQETQYF. The CDR3 coding sequence is TGTGCCAGCAGCTTATCGACCGCCCCCCAGCAAGAGACCCAGTACTTC.

The genes are TRBV24-1 and TRBJ2-7; 7 bases agree with TRBD1. This CDR3 has 13 amino acids. The junction had 2 bases not matched to a gene; V was cut back by 2 bases and J by 5 bases. Per germline, CDR1 KGHDR and CDR2 SFDVKD. CDR3 in amino acids: CATSDWQGDEQYF. CDR3 DNA: TGTGCCACCAGTGATTGGCAGGGGGACGAGCAGTACTTC.

This clonotype has a count of ten or more. V is TRBV28 and J is TRBJ2-7, with D perhaps TRBD1 or TRBD2 (7 bases each). The CDR3 sequence is 16 residues long. The V end was cut by 3 bases, the J end by 5 bases, with 20 bases between. Germline-derived CDR1 and CDR2 are MDHEN and SYDVKM. CDR3 region: CASSLDPTGRADEQYV. Here the CDR3 DNA reads TGTGCCAGCAGTTTGGACCCGACAGGGAGGGCCGACGAGCAGTACGTC.

As DNA, the CDR3 is TGTGCCAGCAGCCTAATCTTGCGGGAGACCCAGTACTTC. Its protein is CASSLILRETQYF. The V gene is TRBV7-3, the J gene TRBJ2-5; D remains ambiguous. This CDR3 has 13 residues. The germline V gene encodes CDR1 SGHTA and CDR2 FQGTGA. With 5 bases removed from V and 5 bases from J, the gap between germline ends came to 12 bases.

This clonotype occurred a few times. The J gene is TRBJ2-1, the V gene TRBV15, with 11 bases matching TRBD1. Germline V gene lookup returns CDR1 LNHNV and CDR2 YYDKDF (reference sequence). This CDR3 region has 14 residues. V shed 8 bases and J 6 bases; nucleotides not matched to a gene: 6. Here the CDR3 DNA reads TGTGCCACCCGTTCCGGGACAGGGGGCAATGAGCAGTTCTTC. As protein: CATRSGTGGNEQFF.

The chain uses TRBV5-6 and TRBJ1-1; no reliable D call. This CDR3 has 12 residues. The germline CDR1 and CDR2 sequences are SGHDT and YYEEEE. V was clipped by 4 bases and J by 4 bases, with 8 bases between them. CDR3 sequence (DNA): TGTGCCAGCAGCCTAAGACCCACTGAAGCTTTCTTT. The encoded protein is CASSLRPTEAFF.

The chain carries TRBV10-3 and TRBJ2-3, with 8 bases lining up with TRBD2. This CDR3 contains 15 residues. V was pared by 5 bases and J by 2 bases, with 6 bases of the junction left unmatched. The germline V gene encodes CDR1 ENHRY and CDR2 SYGVKD. CDR3 bases: TGTGCCATCAGTCGAGCGGGGGACGTCACAGATACGCAGTATTTT. Translating gives CAISRAGDVTDTQYF.

Only a few counts were recorded for this clonotype. The chain joins TRBV29-1 to TRBJ1-1; no clear D. Trimming left V 7 bases short and J 2 bases short, with 11 bases between. Per germline, CDR1 SQVTM and CDR2 ANQGSEA. CDR3 length: 12 amino acids. The CDR3 here is CSGGTPNTEAFF. The CDR3 DNA sequence: TGCAGCGGGGGAACACCAAACACTGAAGCTTTCTTT. The full variable domain, rest sourced from reference TRBV29-1 and TRBJ1-1, is SAVISQKPSRDICQRGTSLTIQCQVDSQVTMMFWYRQQPGQSLTLIATANQGSEATYESGFVIDKFPISRPNLTFSTLTVSNMSPEDSSIYLCSGGTPNTEAFFGQGTRLTVV.

This chain joins TRBV5-8 and TRBJ2-1; 10 bases are shared with TRBD2. The V gene's germline CDR1 is SGHTS and CDR2 YDEGEE. J was trimmed by 3 bases and V by 2 bases; bases with no gene match: 2. This CDR3 contains 15 residues. DNA for the CDR3: TGTGCCAGCAGCTTAAGGACTAGCGGCTACAATGAGCAGTTCTTC. As protein: CASSLRTSGYNEQFF. Looking up the rest from reference TRBV5-8 and TRBJ2-1 gives the full variable domain: EAGVTQSPTHLIKTRGQQATLRCSPISGHTSVYWYQQALGLGLQFLLWYDEGEERNRGNFPPRFSGRQFPNYSSELNVNALELEDSALYLCASSLRTSGYNEQFFGPGTRLTVL.

This clonotype was counted once. The rearrangement uses TRBV20-1 and TRBJ1-2; D perhaps matches TRBD1 (5 bases). The germline V gene encodes CDR1 DFQATT and CDR2 SNEGSKA (reference sequence). The CDR3 is made up of 13 amino acids. V was trimmed by 0 bases and J by 4 bases, leaving 9 bases between them. The CDR3 loop is CSARDQGVYGYTF. The CDR3 DNA follows: TGCAGTGCTAGAGATCAAGGGGTCTATGGCTACACCTTC.

This chain uses TRBV24-1 with TRBJ1-3; TRBD1 agrees at 10 bases. This CDR3 region has 17 residues. V dropped 4 bases and J dropped 2; count of bases not matched to a gene: 7. The V gene's germline CDR1 is KGHDR and CDR2 SFDVKD. CDR3: CATSDYDRGLAGNTIYF. CDR3 coding DNA: TGTGCCACCAGTGACTACGACAGGGGGCTAGCTGGAAACACCATATATTTT.

The chain combines TRBV2 with TRBJ2-1; 11 bases are a match to TRBD1. The CDR3 is made up of 16 amino acids. Trimming at V came to 5 bases and at J to 5 bases, leaving 8 bases not matched to a gene. Germline-derived CDR1 and CDR2 are SNHLY and FYNNEI. The CDR3 loop reads CASSRQDRGLHNEQFF. The CDR3 DNA follows: TGTGCCAGCAGTCGTCAGGACAGGGGGCTCCACAATGAGCAGTTCTTC. Variable domain in full (rest from reference TRBV2 and TRBJ2-1): EPEVTQTPSHQVTQMGQEVILRCVPISNHLYFYWYRQILGQKVEFLVSFYNNEISEKSEIFDDQFSVERPDGSNFTLKIRSTKLEDSAMYFCASSRQDRGLHNEQFFGPGTRLTVL.

This clonotype was picked up a small number of times. V and J are TRBV15 and TRBJ2-7; no firm D call. Germline-derived CDR1 and CDR2 are LNHNV and YYDKDF (reference sequence). The CDR3 length is 11 residues. Deletions cut 8 bases from V and 5 bases from J, with 10 bases between. This CDR3 is CATGVGHEQYF. The CDR3 bases are TGTGCCACCGGCGTAGGACACGAGCAGTACTTC.

This rearrangement joins TRBV10-1 to TRBJ1-2; 8 bases line up with TRBD1. Germline V lookup: CDR1 WNHNN, CDR2 SYGVQD (reference sequence). This CDR3 is built from 14 residues. The junction had 6 bases not matched to a gene; V was cut back by 5 bases and J by 4 bases. CDR3 in amino acids: CASSPGQEFYGYTF. In DNA, the CDR3 is TGCGCCAGCAGTCCGGGACAGGAGTTCTATGGCTACACCTTC.

This clonotype was observed a handful of times. The rearrangement uses TRBV20-1 and TRBJ2-5, with 9 bases lining up with TRBD2. CDR1 DFQATT and CDR2 SNEGSKA come from the germline V gene (reference sequence). J gave up 0 bases and V 1 base, and 3 bases lay outside the gene matches. The CDR3 totals 15 residues. The CDR3 nucleotides are TGCAGTGCTAGAGGACTAGCGGAATACCAAGAGACCCAGTACTTC. Its protein product is CSARGLAEYQETQYF.

The chain carries TRBV10-2 and TRBJ1-3; 8 bases fit TRBD1. J gave up 4 bases and V 9 bases, and 5 bases lay outside the gene matches. CDR3 length: 13 amino acids. The germline V gene has CDR1 WSHSY and CDR2 SAAADI. Here the CDR3 DNA reads TGCGCCAGTGGACAGGGAGGGGGAAACACCATATATTTT. Translating gives CASGQGGGNTIYF.

The chain employs TRBV27 and TRBJ2-2, with D perhaps TRBD2 (7 bases). Per the germline V gene, CDR1 is MNHEY and CDR2 is SMNVEV (reference sequence). This CDR3 has 16 residues. Trimming shortened V by 6 bases and J by 3 bases, and 17 bases separated the two germline ends. CDR3 nucleotides: TGTGCCAGCAGCAAGGAGCCGCGGGGGCACACCGGGGAGCTGTTTTTT. Translation gives CASSKEPRGHTGELFF.

This rearrangement joins TRBV7-2 to TRBJ2-5, with D perhaps matching TRBD2 (5 bases). Germline loops: CDR1 SGHTA, CDR2 FQGNSA. V was trimmed by 0 bases and J by 4 bases, leaving 9 bases between them. This CDR3 region has 14 residues. The DNA of the CDR3 is TGTGCCAGCAGCTTAGCGGGAGTTGGAGAGACCCAGTACTTC. Translated, it gives CASSLAGVGETQYF.